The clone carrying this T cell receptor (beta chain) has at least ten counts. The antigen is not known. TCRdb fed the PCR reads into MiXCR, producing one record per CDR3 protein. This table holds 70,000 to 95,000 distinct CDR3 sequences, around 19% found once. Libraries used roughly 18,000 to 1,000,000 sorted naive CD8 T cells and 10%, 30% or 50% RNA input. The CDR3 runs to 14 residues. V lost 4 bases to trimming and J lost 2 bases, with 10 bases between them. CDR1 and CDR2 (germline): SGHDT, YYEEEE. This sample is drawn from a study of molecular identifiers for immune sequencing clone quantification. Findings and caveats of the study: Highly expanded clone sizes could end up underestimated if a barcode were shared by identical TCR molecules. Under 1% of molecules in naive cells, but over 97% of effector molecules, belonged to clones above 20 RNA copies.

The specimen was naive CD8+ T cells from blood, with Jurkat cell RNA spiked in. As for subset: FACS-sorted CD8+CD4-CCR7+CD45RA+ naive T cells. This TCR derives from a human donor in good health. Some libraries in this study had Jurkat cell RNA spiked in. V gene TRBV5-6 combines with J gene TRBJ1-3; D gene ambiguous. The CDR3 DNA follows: TGTGCCAGCAGCGCGGAACCCGCTGGAAACACCATATATTTT. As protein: CASSAEPAGNTIYF.